These 27 T cell receptor beta chains came from one sample sequenced in a study of blood T cell repertoires in COVID-19. Clones were sequenced by immunoSEQ multiplex PCR, and TCRdb holds only the in-frame ones, with some missing. The sample holds 220,000 or so clones, approximately 81% seen once. Sequencing was performed on peripheral blood. Source of these receptors: a woman of 80 years or more with acute or convalescent COVID-19.

The chain uses TRBV7-8 and TRBJ1-6; D possibly corresponds to TRBD1 (6 bases). Trimming left V 5 bases short and J 5 bases short, with 10 bases between. This CDR3 has 14 amino acids. Germline CDR1 is SGHVS and CDR2 is FQNEAQ. As DNA, the CDR3 is TGTGCCAGCAGCCATCACAGGGATAATTCACCCCTCCACTTT. Amino acid sequence: CASSHHRDNSPLHF. Together with reference TRBV7-8 and TRBJ1-6, the CDR3 gives the full variable domain: GAGVSQSPRYKVAKRGQDVALRCDPISGHVSLFWYQQALGQGPEFLTYFQNEAQLDKSGLPSDRFFAERPEGSVSTLKIQRTQQEDSAVYLCASSHHRDNSPLHFGNGTRLTVT.

Concerning this clone: Within the sample, other DNA sequences also encode this same CDR3. V is TRBV5-1 and J is TRBJ2-7; tentatively, D is TRBD1 (6 bases). The CDR3 sequence is 13 residues long. The germline CDR1 and CDR2 sequences are SGHRS and YFSETQ. The V gene lost 3 bases and the J gene lost 7 bases, with 14 bases spanning the gap. CDR3 in DNA: TGCGCCAGCAGCTGGGGACAAACGGGTGAGCAGTACTTC. This sequence encodes CASSWGQTGEQYF.

The V and J genes are TRBV7-9 and TRBJ1-2; no definite D call. Trimming left V 2 bases short and J 1 base short, with 8 bases between. The CDR3 has 14 amino acids. The germline CDR1 and CDR2 sequences are SEHNR and FQNEAQ (reference sequence). Here the CDR3 reads CASSLFEVNYGYTF. In nucleotides, the CDR3 is TGTGCCAGCAGCTTATTTGAGGTTAACTATGGCTACACCTTC.

This clone was counted a single time. The chain recombines TRBV3-1 (or the pseudogene TRBV3-2) with TRBJ1-1; 8 nucleotides match TRBD1. CDR3 length equals 13 residues. With V trimmed by 4 bases and J by 5 bases, 3 bases remained unmatched. Germline V gene sequence: CDR1 LGHDT, CDR2 YNNKEL (reference sequence). CDR3 sequence: CASSLRGRTEAFF. CDR3 bases: TGTGCCAGCAGCCTCAGGGGGCGTACTGAAGCTTTCTTT.

The genes are TRBV11-3 and TRBJ1-1, with D tentatively TRBD1 (5 bases). The CDR3 has 15 residues. Trimming took 1 base from V and 4 from J, leaving 13 bases between them. Germline V gene lookup returns CDR1 SGHNT and CDR2 YENEEA. CDR3 sequence reads: CASSLGRWGGTEAFF. The CDR3 DNA reads TGTGCCAGCAGCTTAGGACGGTGGGGGGGCACTGAAGCTTTCTTT. The whole variable domain, remainder taken from reference TRBV11-3 and TRBJ1-1, is EAGVVQSPRYKIIEKKQPVAFWCNPISGHNTLYWYLQNLGQGPELLIRYENEEAVDDSQLPKDRFSAERLKGVDSTLKIQPAELGDSAVYLCASSLGRWGGTEAFFGQGTRLTVV.

V and J are TRBV19 and TRBJ1-1; D perhaps matches TRBD1 (5 bases). Germline V CDR1 and CDR2: LNHDA, SQIVND (reference sequence). The V end lost 5 bases, the J end lost 4 bases, and 23 bases lay between the germline ends. The CDR3 totals 17 residues. DNA for the CDR3: TGTGCCAGTAGTTCACGCGGGTCAAGGAGGGGTCTCACTGAAGCTTTCTTT. Translation: CASSSRGSRRGLTEAFF.

The chain uses TRBV5-4 and TRBJ1-4, with D uncertain. This CDR3 contains 13 residues. CDR1 is SGHNT, CDR2 YYREEE, per germline (reference sequence). Trimming cost V 6 bases and J 4 bases, with 10 bases left between them. CDR3 amino acids: CASTSGVNEKLFF. As DNA, the CDR3 is TGTGCCAGCACCTCCGGGGTTAATGAAAAACTGTTTTTT.

The chain carries TRBV15 and TRBJ1-6; D unresolved. This CDR3 has 16 amino acids. Germline values: CDR1 LNHNV, CDR2 YYDKDF (reference sequence). Trimming removed 1 base at V and 4 bases at J, with 11 bases between. The CDR3, as DNA: TGTGCCACCAGCAGAGGCCCCCGGGAGTATAATTCACCCCTCCACTTT. Its translation is CATSRGPREYNSPLHF.

The V and J genes are TRBV6-1 and TRBJ2-3; no clear D. There are 13 residues in the CDR3. The germline V gene encodes CDR1 MNHNS and CDR2 SASEGT. Trimming removed 5 bases at V and 4 bases at J, with 10 bases between. The CDR3, as DNA: TGTGCCAGCAGTTCCCCTCCCCCAGATACGCAGTATTTT. This encodes CASSSPPPDTQYF.

The chain has TRBV7-2 and TRBJ2-5; tentatively, D is TRBD1 (5 bases). V lost 0 bases to trimming and J lost 0 bases, with 8 bases between them. Germline-derived CDR1 and CDR2 are SGHTA and FQGNSA. The CDR3 extends over 15 amino acids. Here the CDR3 DNA reads TGTGCCAGCAGCTTAGCTCGGACATACCAAGAGACCCAGTACTTC. Amino acid sequence: CASSLARTYQETQYF. The whole variable domain, filled in from reference TRBV7-2 and TRBJ2-5, reads GAGVSQSPSNKVTEKGKDVELRCDPISGHTALYWYRQSLGQGLEFLIYFQGNSAPDKSGLPSDRFSAERTGGSVSTLTIQRTQQEDSAVYLCASSLARTYQETQYFGPGTRLLVL.

This chain connects TRBV2 to TRBJ1-4; TRBD1 agrees at 11 bases. The CDR3 is 15 residues long. V lost 4 bases, J lost 11 bases, and 9 bases stayed unmatched. CDR1 SNHLY and CDR2 FYNNEI come from the germline V gene. CDR3: CASSVQLGTGGKLFF. The CDR3 DNA sequence: TGTGCCAGCAGTGTACAATTGGGGACAGGGGGGAAACTGTTTTTT.

This chain joins TRBV28 and TRBJ2-7; 7 nucleotides line up with TRBD1. The germline V gene encodes CDR1 MDHEN and CDR2 SYDVKM. The CDR3 runs 15 residues. With 6 bases clipped from V and 3 bases from J, the junction kept 11 bases outside the gene matches. This CDR3 is CASSPTPGQSYEQYF. CDR3 nucleotides: TGTGCCAGCAGCCCCACACCGGGACAGAGCTACGAGCAGTACTTC.

The chain carries TRBV19 and TRBJ1-1; D gene ambiguous. CDR1 is LNHDA, CDR2 SQIVND, per germline (reference sequence). Trimming removed 5 bases from V and 1 base from J, with 11 bases in between. The CDR3 has 14 amino acids. CDR3: CASSAYSRNTEAFF. The DNA of the CDR3 is TGTGCCAGTAGTGCCTACTCTCGGAACACTGAAGCTTTCTTT. Looking up the rest from reference TRBV19 and TRBJ1-1 gives the full variable domain: DGGITQSPKYLFRKEGQNVTLSCEQNLNHDAMYWYRQDPGQGLRLIYYSQIVNDFQKGDIAEGYSVSREKKESFPLTVTSAQKNPTAFYLCASSAYSRNTEAFFGQGTRLTVV.

The CDR3: CASSPRRGGLGTEAFF. The DNA of the CDR3 is TGTGCCAGCAGCCCCCGGAGGGGCGGGCTGGGCACTGAAGCTTTCTTT. The chain employs TRBV9 and TRBJ1-1, with a weak D call TRBD1 (5 bases). This CDR3 is built from 16 residues. Between the trimmed V and J ends, which lost 4 bases and 4 bases, there was a span of 20 bases. Germline V gene data show CDR1 as SGDLS and CDR2 as YYNGEE.

This chain links TRBV19 with TRBJ1-2, with D tentatively TRBD1 (5 bases). With 6 bases removed from V and 6 bases from J, the gap between germline ends came to 26 bases. Germline-derived CDR1 and CDR2 are LNHDA and SQIVND (reference sequence). The CDR3 covers 17 residues. Written as DNA, the CDR3 is TGTGCCAGTAGGGCGACAGTAGTGAGGAGCCTGCGTGATGGCTACACCTTC. Encoded protein: CASRATVVRSLRDGYTF. Drawing the rest from reference TRBV19 and TRBJ1-2, the complete variable domain is DGGITQSPKYLFRKEGQNVTLSCEQNLNHDAMYWYRQDPGQGLRLIYYSQIVNDFQKGDIAEGYSVSREKKESFPLTVTSAQKNPTAFYLCASRATVVRSLRDGYTFGSGTRLTVV.

V gene TRBV6-6 combines with J gene TRBJ1-6; unclear D gene. The V and J ends lost 6 bases and 7 bases respectively, with 16 bases between them. The CDR3 runs 15 residues. Germline CDR1 MNHNY, CDR2 SVGAGI (reference sequence). In DNA, the CDR3 is TGTGCCAGCAGCGCCCTGGTAGGGAGGAATTCACCCCTCCACTTT. This translates into CASSALVGRNSPLHF.

This clone occurred a few times. The chain links TRBV16 to TRBJ1-1; D gene uncertain. V was shortened by 1 base and J by 4 bases, with 13 bases between the two germline ends. The CDR3 is 15 amino acids. Per germline, CDR1 KGHSY and CDR2 FQNENV. CDR3 loop: CASSQFASGGTEAFF. DNA of the CDR3: TGTGCCAGCAGCCAATTCGCGAGTGGAGGCACTGAAGCTTTCTTT.

The V call is TRBV19, the J call TRBJ2-1; D may be TRBD1 (5 bases). CDR3 length equals 13 residues. The V end was cut by 7 bases, the J end by 5 bases, with 12 bases between. Germline lookup yields CDR1 LNHDA and CDR2 SQIVND (reference sequence). The CDR3 region is CASTMGHHNEQFF. DNA for the CDR3: TGTGCCAGTACCATGGGGCATCACAATGAGCAGTTCTTC. The full variable domain, in which reference TRBV19 and TRBJ2-1 provide the parts outside the CDR3, is DGGITQSPKYLFRKEGQNVTLSCEQNLNHDAMYWYRQDPGQGLRLIYYSQIVNDFQKGDIAEGYSVSREKKESFPLTVTSAQKNPTAFYLCASTMGHHNEQFFGPGTRLTVL.

The V and J genes are TRBV10-3 and TRBJ2-1; 9 bases fit TRBD1. Germline assignment: CDR1 ENHRY and CDR2 SYGVKD. J lost 0 bases, V lost 2 bases, and 8 bases had no gene match. The CDR3 extends over 18 amino acids. The CDR3 protein is CAISERGPGQGSYNEQFF. CDR3 coding DNA: TGTGCCATCAGTGAGAGGGGGCCGGGACAGGGCTCCTACAATGAGCAGTTCTTC.

This clone was observed a single time. This rearrangement joins TRBV18 to TRBJ1-1; TRBD1 is a possible D gene (5 bases). The CDR3 covers 15 residues. Between the trimmed V and J ends, which lost 3 bases and 2 bases, there was a span of 13 bases. The germline CDR1 and CDR2 sequences are KGHSH and LQKENI. The CDR3 DNA follows: TGTGCCAGCTCACCGCTAGGACAACCCAACACTGAAGCTTTCTTT. Its protein is CASSPLGQPNTEAFF. Together with reference TRBV18 and TRBJ1-1, the CDR3 gives the full variable domain: NAGVMQNPRHLVRRRGQEARLRCSPMKGHSHVYWYRQLPEEGLKFMVYLQKENIIDESGMPKERFSAEFPKEGPSILRIQQVVRGDSAAYFCASSPLGQPNTEAFFGQGTRLTVV.

The chain uses TRBV30 and TRBJ1-6; a weak D match, TRBD1 (5 bases). The CDR3 contains 17 residues. Trimming pared 4 bases from V and 10 bases from J, leaving 26 bases between. Germline assignment: CDR1 GTSNPN and CDR2 SVGIG (reference sequence). DNA of the CDR3: TGTGCCTGGACCGTATCACCCGGGGGACCTGGGAGGTCACCCCTCCACTTT. Its translation is CAWTVSPGGPGRSPLHF.

This sequence joins TRBV29-1 and TRBJ1-2; the match to TRBD1 covers 7 bases. Germline CDR1 is SQVTM and CDR2 is ANQGSEA. The CDR3 spans 15 residues. V shed 3 bases, J shed 0 bases, and the junction held 7 bases outside the gene matches. The CDR3 region is CSVDRGDSSNYGYTF. CDR3 DNA: TGCAGCGTTGACAGGGGGGATTCGTCTAACTATGGCTACACCTTC.

This clone has just a few counts. The chain uses TRBV28 and TRBJ2-7, with D possibly matching TRBD1 (5 bases). Germline V gene data show CDR1 as MDHEN and CDR2 as SYDVKM. This CDR3 has 12 residues. Between the trimmed V and J ends, which lost 6 bases and 3 bases, there was a span of 9 bases. CDR3 sequence: CASRGRVYEQYF. CDR3 in DNA: TGTGCCAGCAGGGGCAGGGTCTACGAGCAGTACTTC.

The chain couples TRBV7-6 to TRBJ2-3; 7 bases align to TRBD2. The germline CDR1 and CDR2 sequences are SGHVS and FNYEAQ. This CDR3 contains 16 residues. V dropped 5 bases and J dropped 3; count of bases not matched to a gene: 11. The CDR3 DNA reads TGTGCCAGCAGCCCTACTCTTCGGGGAGGGACAGATACGCAGTATTTT. It yields the protein CASSPTLRGGTDTQYF.

The V and J genes are TRBV7-2 and TRBJ2-3; D not resolved. Germline CDR1 and CDR2: SGHTA and FQGNSA. The V gene lost 4 bases and the J gene lost 9 bases, with 14 bases spanning the gap. The CDR3 is made up of 13 amino acids. This CDR3 is CASSSTTVGTQYF. CDR3 DNA: TGTGCCAGCAGCTCTACTACCGTCGGGACGCAGTATTTT.

In its sample, this clone was seen a few times. J is TRBJ2-3 and V is TRBV5-1; 9 bases are shared with TRBD2. The germline CDR1 and CDR2 sequences are SGHRS and YFSETQ. After removal of 7 bases from V and 4 bases from J, the junction contained 7 bases not matched to a gene. This CDR3 comprises 14 residues. The CDR3 spells CASASGVLPDTQYF. In DNA form, the CDR3 reads TGCGCCAGCGCTAGCGGGGTTCTTCCAGATACGCAGTATTTT.

The chain recombines TRBV5-6 with TRBJ1-1; D is uncertain. CDR3 length equals 14 residues. V was cut by 2 bases and J by 5 bases, with 13 bases left in between. Germline V lookup: CDR1 SGHDT, CDR2 YYEEEE. The CDR3 sequence: CASSLDWRVTEAFF. The CDR3 nucleotides are TGTGCCAGCAGCTTAGATTGGAGGGTAACTGAAGCTTTCTTT.